This is a list of T cell receptor beta chains from one sample in a study of shared clonotypes between healthy human individuals. Some clones are missing from TCRdb's copy, which holds only in-frame ones; the method was immunoSEQ multiplex PCR. The table has over a million clones, approximately 70% seen once. The sequenced sample was memory CD4+ T cells sorted from blood. All receptors derive from a young man in good health. Each CDR3 is given with its conserved first and last residue. The order of the fields is clone size, V gene, D gene, J gene, CDR3 protein, CDR3 DNA. A D gene is named only where the DNA matches it firmly. Part of the rows lack a size; the others show once, few, many or a class for expanded clones.

clone size: few
V gene: TRBV5-1
D gene: NA
J gene: TRBJ1-1
CDR3 protein: CASSLDPKNTEAFF
CDR3 DNA: TGCGCCAGCAGCTTAGATCCCAAGAACACTGAAGCTTTCTTT

clone size: NA
V gene: TRBV18
D gene: TRBD1
J gene: TRBJ2-5
CDR3 protein: CASSRQGVAETQYF
CDR3 DNA: TGTGCCAGCTCACGACAGGGAGTGGCCGAGACCCAGTACTTC

clone size: NA
V gene: TRBV19
D gene: TRBD2
J gene: TRBJ2-5
CDR3 protein: CASSLSGRAEETQYF
CDR3 DNA: TGTGCCAGTAGTCTTAGCGGGAGGGCCGAAGAGACCCAGTACTTC

clone size: NA
V gene: TRBV30
D gene: TRBD2
J gene: TRBJ2-1
CDR3 protein: CAWRRLAAYNEQFF
CDR3 DNA: TGTGCCTGGAGACGACTAGCGGCATACAATGAGCAGTTCTTC

clone size: NA
V gene: TRBV11-3
D gene: NA
J gene: TRBJ2-1
CDR3 protein: CASSLTGAYNEQFF
CDR3 DNA: TGTGCCAGCAGCCTGACTGGCGCCTACAATGAGCAGTTCTTC

clone size: NA
V gene: TRBV9
D gene: TRBD1
J gene: TRBJ1-2
CDR3 protein: CASSAQGQYNYGYTF
CDR3 DNA: TGTGCCAGCAGCGCCCAGGGACAGTATAACTATGGCTACACCTTC

clone size: NA
V gene: TRBV5-1
D gene: NA
J gene: TRBJ1-6
CDR3 protein: CASSDMDNSPLHF
CDR3 DNA: TGCGCCAGCAGCGATATGGATAATTCACCCCTCCACTTT

clone size: once
V gene: TRBV5-5
D gene: TRBD1
J gene: TRBJ2-3
CDR3 protein: CASRRQGGTDTQYF
CDR3 DNA: TGTGCCAGCAGACGACAGGGTGGGACAGATACGCAGTATTTT

clone size: many
V gene: TRBV18
D gene: NA
J gene: TRBJ2-5
CDR3 protein: CASSPGTRRETQYF
CDR3 DNA: TGTGCCAGCTCACCAGGGACACGCCGGGAGACCCAGTACTTC

clone size: NA
V gene: TRBV30
D gene: NA
J gene: TRBJ1-2
CDR3 protein: CAWSVGGAEAF
CDR3 DNA: TGTGCCTGGAGTGTTGGGGGAGCGGAGGCCTTC

clone size: NA
V gene: TRBV6-1
D gene: TRBD2
J gene: TRBJ2-7
CDR3 protein: CASSEGLAGKVIGYEQYF
CDR3 DNA: TGTGCCAGCAGTGAAGGACTAGCGGGTAAGGTAATAGGCTACGAGCAGTACTTC

clone size: few
V gene: TRBV5-5
D gene: TRBD1
J gene: TRBJ2-2
CDR3 protein: CASRFGTENTGELFF
CDR3 DNA: TGTGCCAGCAGATTTGGGACAGAGAACACCGGGGAGCTGTTTTTT

clone size: NA
V gene: TRBV7-9
D gene: NA
J gene: TRBJ1-2
CDR3 protein: CASSLESGFYTF
CDR3 DNA: TGTGCCAGCAGCCTAGAGTCAGGCTTCTACACCTTC

clone size: NA
V gene: TRBV27
D gene: TRBD2
J gene: TRBJ2-2
CDR3 protein: CASSPLGGGFDTGELFF
CDR3 DNA: TGTGCCAGCAGTCCCCTTGGCGGGGGTTTTGACACCGGGGAGCTGTTTTTT

clone size: NA
V gene: TRBV5-5
D gene: NA
J gene: TRBJ2-7
CDR3 protein: CASSLRGSYEQYF
CDR3 DNA: TGTGCCAGCAGCCTGCGGGGCTCCTACGAGCAGTACTTC

clone size: NA
V gene: TRBV6-1
D gene: NA
J gene: TRBJ1-5
CDR3 protein: CASSGSRQILYSNQPQHF
CDR3 DNA: TGTGCCAGCAGTGGGTCTCGACAGATCCTCTATAGCAATCAGCCCCAGCATTTT